Included here is one TCR beta chain sequence, with context. Its cognate antigen is unknown. These data belong to a study of cytomegalovirus exposure and HLA in healthy donors. Germline CDR1 LGHNA, CDR2 YNFKEQ. The CDR3 has 14 residues. The V gene lost 1 base and the J gene lost 3 bases, with 10 bases spanning the gap. Study-level findings and limits: TRBV6-2, TRBV6-3 and other indistinguishable V segments were excluded. Previously analyzed data showed that most TCR beta V segments were productive at a frequency of about 90% or about 30%.

Primers for the PCR totalled 60 Vbeta and 13 Jbeta. In the source study's methods: About 80 million unique TCR beta chains, roughly 11 million of them shared, were counted by a later analysis. This table comes from immunoSEQ multiplex PCR, and its TCRdb copy is limited to in-frame clones, with some not included. V, J and clone size reflect that table, while D and trimming were determined from the DNA. The table shows some 100,000 clones, with approximately 81% occurring only once. Sequencing input: PBMCs. The TCR comes from a male donor in good health and CMV-seropositive. The rearrangement joins TRBV4-2 to TRBJ2-7; no reliable D call. CDR3 DNA: TGTGCCAGCAGCCAAGGGGCCAGAAACTACGAGCAGTACTTC. Translating gives CASSQGARNYEQYF.